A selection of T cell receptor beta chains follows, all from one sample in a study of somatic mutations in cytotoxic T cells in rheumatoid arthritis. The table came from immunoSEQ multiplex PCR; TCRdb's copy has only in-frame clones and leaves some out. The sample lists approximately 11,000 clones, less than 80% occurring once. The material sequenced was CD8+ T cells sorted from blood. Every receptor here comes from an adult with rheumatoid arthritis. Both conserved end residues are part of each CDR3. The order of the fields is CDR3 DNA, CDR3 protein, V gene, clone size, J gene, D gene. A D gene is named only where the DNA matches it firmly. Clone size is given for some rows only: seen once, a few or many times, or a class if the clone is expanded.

CDR3nt: TGCGCCAGCAGCCAAGTAGTAACAGCGTCCTACGAGCAGTACTTC
CDR3aa: CASSQVVTASYEQYF
v_gene: TRBV4-1
abundance: -
j_gene: TRBJ2-7
d_gene: -

CDR3nt: TGTGCCAGCAGCGTAGGCGCGGGAGGGCCCTACGAGCAGTACTTC
CDR3aa: CASSVGAGGPYEQYF
v_gene: TRBV9
abundance: few
j_gene: TRBJ2-7
d_gene: TRBD2

CDR3nt: TGTGCCAGCAGCTTATGGGGGGTTACGCAGTATTTT
CDR3aa: CASSLWGVTQYF
v_gene: TRBV5-6
abundance: -
j_gene: TRBJ2-3
d_gene: -

CDR3nt: TGTGCCACCAGCTCTGGGGACAGGGGGGTAAATGAAAAACTGTTTTTT
CDR3aa: CATSSGDRGVNEKLFF
v_gene: TRBV15
abundance: -
j_gene: TRBJ1-4
d_gene: TRBD1

CDR3nt: TGTGCCAGCAGTTTATACCCGGGGTCGGTCAGCAATCAGCCCCAGCATTTT
CDR3aa: CASSLYPGSVSNQPQHF
v_gene: TRBV28
abundance: -
j_gene: TRBJ1-5
d_gene: -

CDR3nt: TGTGCCAGCAGTGGGGACAGGGTTTATCTAGACCCCAGTTCACCCCTCCACTTT
CDR3aa: CASSGDRVYLDPSSPLHF
v_gene: TRBV2
abundance: -
j_gene: TRBJ1-6
d_gene: TRBD1

CDR3nt: TGTGCCAGCAGTCTCATCCGGACAGGAGGTGTTTACGAGCAGTACTTC
CDR3aa: CASSLIRTGGVYEQYF
v_gene: TRBV27
abundance: -
j_gene: TRBJ2-7
d_gene: TRBD1

CDR3nt: TGTGCCAGCAGTTTAGACAGGGGGGAGACCCAGTACTTC
CDR3aa: CASSLDRGETQYF
v_gene: TRBV27
abundance: -
j_gene: TRBJ2-5
d_gene: TRBD1

CDR3nt: TGTGCCAGCGGGACAGGGATAAACACAGATACGCAGTATTTT
CDR3aa: CASGTGINTDTQYF
v_gene: TRBV5-4
abundance: -
j_gene: TRBJ2-3
d_gene: TRBD1

CDR3nt: TGCGCCAGCAGCCAAGGGGTGGGGAGCTCCTACGAGCAGTACTTC
CDR3aa: CASSQGVGSSYEQYF
v_gene: TRBV4-3
abundance: -
j_gene: TRBJ2-7
d_gene: -

CDR3nt: TGTGCCAGCAGAGCCCGACCATCTCTAGCGGTCTCCTACAATGAGCAGTTCTTC
CDR3aa: CASRARPSLAVSYNEQFF
v_gene: TRBV28
abundance: -
j_gene: TRBJ2-1
d_gene: TRBD2

CDR3nt: TGTGCCAGCAGCTCCCGACTGGGGAACACTGAAGCTTTCTTT
CDR3aa: CASSSRLGNTEAFF
v_gene: TRBV14
abundance: -
j_gene: TRBJ1-1
d_gene: -

CDR3nt: TGTGCCAGCAGTCCCGGGACAGGGGCGAGGTATCAGCCCCAGCATTTT
CDR3aa: CASSPGTGARYQPQHF
v_gene: TRBV27
abundance: -
j_gene: TRBJ1-5
d_gene: TRBD1

CDR3nt: TGTGCCAGCAGTGAAGTCTTACAGGGGGCCAGCTCCTACGAGCAGTACTTC
CDR3aa: CASSEVLQGASSYEQYF
v_gene: TRBV28
abundance: few
j_gene: TRBJ2-7
d_gene: TRBD1

CDR3nt: TGTGCCAGCAGCTTGGGCAGGTACAAGTACTTC
CDR3aa: CASSLGRYKYF
v_gene: TRBV5-8
abundance: -
j_gene: TRBJ2-7
d_gene: -

CDR3nt: TGCGCCAGCAGCCAAGATCTCTTGGGGGATCCCTACGAGCAGTACTTC
CDR3aa: CASSQDLLGDPYEQYF
v_gene: TRBV4-3
abundance: -
j_gene: TRBJ2-7
d_gene: -

CDR3nt: TGTGCCAGCAGCCTAGGGACAGGGGAAGATACGCAGTATTTT
CDR3aa: CASSLGTGEDTQYF
v_gene: TRBV5-4
abundance: -
j_gene: TRBJ2-3
d_gene: TRBD1

CDR3nt: TGTGCCAGCAGCTTAGCGGTACTAAACACTGAAGCTTTCTTT
CDR3aa: CASSLAVLNTEAFF
v_gene: TRBV7-6
abundance: -
j_gene: TRBJ1-1
d_gene: -

CDR3nt: TGTGCCAGCACCTTTAGCGGGAGCCCAGACATTCAGTACTTC
CDR3aa: CASTFSGSPDIQYF
v_gene: TRBV5-8
abundance: -
j_gene: TRBJ2-4
d_gene: TRBD2

CDR3nt: TGTGCCAGCAGGCAAACCCCGAGCTCCTACGAGCAGTACTTC
CDR3aa: CASRQTPSSYEQYF
v_gene: TRBV27
abundance: few
j_gene: TRBJ2-7
d_gene: -

CDR3nt: TGCGCCAGCAGCCTTCTTTCCGGGACCTACGAGCAGTACTTC
CDR3aa: CASSLLSGTYEQYF
v_gene: TRBV4-1
abundance: -
j_gene: TRBJ2-7
d_gene: -

CDR3nt: TGTGCCAGCAGCCCCCGCCGGCTAGCGGCCTACACAGATACGCAGTATTTT
CDR3aa: CASSPRRLAAYTDTQYF
v_gene: TRBV9
abundance: -
j_gene: TRBJ2-3
d_gene: TRBD2

CDR3nt: TGTGCCAGCAGGTCGCGGACGCGCGGAAACACCATATATTTT
CDR3aa: CASRSRTRGNTIYF
v_gene: TRBV6-5
abundance: -
j_gene: TRBJ1-3
d_gene: -

CDR3nt: TGTGCCAGCAGCAATCCCCGGCAGACCTATGGCTACACCTTC
CDR3aa: CASSNPRQTYGYTF
v_gene: TRBV2
abundance: -
j_gene: TRBJ1-2
d_gene: -

CDR3nt: TGCGCCAGCAGCTTCGACAGGGGAGGGCAAGAGACCCAGTACTTC
CDR3aa: CASSFDRGGQETQYF
v_gene: TRBV5-1
abundance: -
j_gene: TRBJ2-5
d_gene: -

CDR3nt: TGTGCCATCAGTGACCTAGCGGAAACTTACAATGAGCAGTTCTTC
CDR3aa: CAISDLAETYNEQFF
v_gene: TRBV10-3
abundance: -
j_gene: TRBJ2-1
d_gene: TRBD2

CDR3nt: TGTGCCACCAGCCGGGGACTAGCGGGCATCCATTATTACTTCTACGAGCAGTACTTC
CDR3aa: CATSRGLAGIHYYFYEQYF
v_gene: TRBV15
abundance: once
j_gene: TRBJ2-7
d_gene: TRBD2

CDR3nt: TGTGCCAGCACCTTGGGACAGGGCTACGAGCAGTACTTC
CDR3aa: CASTLGQGYEQYF
v_gene: TRBV7-9
abundance: -
j_gene: TRBJ2-7
d_gene: TRBD1